The source of this TCR beta chain is a study of T-cell memory formation after mild COVID-19. Across the study: There were largely donor-specific TCR clusters.

There are a few counts of this clonotype. Antigen unknown. V lost 6 bases, J lost 1 base, and 20 bases stayed unmatched. CDR3 length: 19 residues. Looked up from germline, CDR1 is SGHVS and CDR2 is FNYEAQ. TCRdb fed the 5' RACE reads into MiXCR, producing one record per CDR3 protein. Counted here are more than 120,000 distinct CDR3 sequences, 15% to 20% occurring once; the ten biggest clones make up approximately 2.4%. Points from the study as a whole: In pre-infection memory, a portion of responding clones appeared, which suggested that cross-reactive memory joined. Among clones peaking at day 37 in the second wave, SARS-CoV-2 specificity remained unconfirmed.

This receptor was obtained from an adult woman who had mild COVID-19 (a few samples of this study predate the infection). Cell type and time point are not known. V is TRBV7-6 and J is TRBJ2-7; 8 positions match TRBD1. Sequenced material: PBMCs or a T cell subset sorted from them (not recorded which). The CDR3 nucleotides are TGTGCCAGCAGACTAGGGGGGACCATGACAGGGGTAGGGTCCTACGAGCAGTACTTC. Translating gives CASRLGGTMTGVGSYEQYF.